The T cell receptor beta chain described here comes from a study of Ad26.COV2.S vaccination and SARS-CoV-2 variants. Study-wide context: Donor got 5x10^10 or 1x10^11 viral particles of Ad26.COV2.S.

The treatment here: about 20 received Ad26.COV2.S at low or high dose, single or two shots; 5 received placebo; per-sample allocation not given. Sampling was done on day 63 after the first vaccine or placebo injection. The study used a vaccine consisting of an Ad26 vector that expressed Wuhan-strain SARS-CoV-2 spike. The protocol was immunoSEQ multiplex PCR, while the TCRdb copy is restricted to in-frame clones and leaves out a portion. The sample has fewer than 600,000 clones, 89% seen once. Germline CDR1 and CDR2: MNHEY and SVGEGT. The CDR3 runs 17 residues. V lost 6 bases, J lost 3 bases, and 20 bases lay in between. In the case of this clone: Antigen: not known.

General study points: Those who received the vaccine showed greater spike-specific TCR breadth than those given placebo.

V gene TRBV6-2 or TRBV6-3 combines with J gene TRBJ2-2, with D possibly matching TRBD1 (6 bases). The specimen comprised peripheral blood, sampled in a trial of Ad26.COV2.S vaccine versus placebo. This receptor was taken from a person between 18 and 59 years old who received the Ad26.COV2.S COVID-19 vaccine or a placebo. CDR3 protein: CASSPEDSPTYTGELFF. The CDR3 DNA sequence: TGTGCCAGCAGCCCTGAGGACAGCCCGACCTACACCGGGGAGCTGTTTTTT.